These 8 T cell receptor beta chains originate from one sample sequenced in a study of cytotoxic CD8 clonotypes in ibrutinib-treated CLL. Assay: immunoSEQ multiplex PCR; the TCRdb copy retains only in-frame clones and omits some. Here the sample spans some 130,000 clones, 76% being singletons. The specimen was PBMCs, collected after 24 months of ibrutinib treatment. These receptors came from a human donor with chronic lymphocytic leukemia.

This clone was found a few times. The rearrangement joins TRBV27 to TRBJ1-2; TRBD1 agrees at 10 bases. V trimming: 6 bases; J trimming: 6 bases; junction bases outside the gene matches: 7. This CDR3 contains 14 residues. Looked up from germline, CDR1 is MNHEY and CDR2 is SMNVEV (reference sequence). The CDR3 DNA reads as TGTGCCAGCAGGCGCCGGGACAGGGGCAATGGCTACACCTTC. Protein: CASRRRDRGNGYTF.

The chain links TRBV2 to TRBJ2-7, with TRBD2 as a possible D gene (7 bases). With 4 bases removed from V and 5 bases from J, the gap between germline ends came to 18 bases. The CDR3 has 15 amino acids. Germline CDR1 SNHLY, CDR2 FYNNEI. This chain's CDR3 is CASSGGWGGLDEQYF. DNA for the CDR3: TGTGCCAGCAGTGGAGGTTGGGGGGGCCTCGACGAGCAGTACTTC.

The rearrangement joins TRBV10-3 to TRBJ1-4; D unclear. The V end lost 8 bases, the J end lost 7 bases, and 14 bases lay between the germline ends. Germline assignment: CDR1 ENHRY and CDR2 SYGVKD. This CDR3 contains 13 residues. CDR3 sequence: CAIRKDRGEKLFF. CDR3 DNA sequence: TGTGCCATCCGTAAAGACCGGGGTGAAAAACTGTTTTTT.

The chain recombines TRBV5-4 with TRBJ2-3, with D hard to call. The CDR3 loop spans 13 amino acids. Per germline, CDR1 SGHNT and CDR2 YYREEE (reference sequence). The ends were cut back, 1 base at V and 4 bases at J, with 7 bases in the middle. CDR3 region: CASSLWSSDTQYF. As DNA, the CDR3 is TGTGCCAGCAGCTTGTGGAGCTCAGATACGCAGTATTTT.

The chain is built from TRBV6-5 and TRBJ2-1; a possible D gene is TRBD2 (6 bases). The CDR3 contains 16 residues. The V gene's germline CDR1 is MNHEY and CDR2 SVGAGI. Trimming removed 3 bases at V and 12 bases at J, with 24 bases between. The CDR3 region is CASSYESRAGQRGQFF. The CDR3 DNA reads TGTGCCAGCAGTTATGAGTCGCGGGCGGGGCAAAGGGGGCAGTTCTTC.

This rearrangement joins TRBV5-5 to TRBJ1-2; 9 nucleotides line up with TRBD1. CDR1 and CDR2 from the germline V gene are SGHKS and YYEKEE (reference sequence). The CDR3 is 14 amino acids. The V segment lost 4 bases and the J segment 10 bases; nucleotides outside the gene matches: 11. CDR3 nucleotides: TGTGCCAGCAGCCCGGGACAGGGTGGATTCCCCTACACCTTC. Its protein product is CASSPGQGGFPYTF.

The sample holds one count of this clone. This rearrangement joins TRBV6-1 to TRBJ1-1, with a tentative D call TRBD1 (5 bases). The V and J ends lost 7 bases and 4 bases respectively, with 16 bases between them. The CDR3 runs 14 residues. Germline loops: CDR1 MNHNS, CDR2 SASEGT. The CDR3 region has the DNA TGTGCCAGCACCGAGGGACCGGATGGCACTGAAGCTTTCTTT. It specifies CASTEGPDGTEAFF.

The chain uses TRBV27 and TRBJ2-3, with 10 bases that match TRBD1. The CDR3 consists of 13 residues. CDR1 is MNHEY and CDR2 is SMNVEV in the germline V gene (reference sequence). Losses at the gene ends were 6 bases for V and 4 bases for J; bases not matched to a gene: 1. The CDR3 sequence: CASRGQGADTQYF. For the CDR3, the DNA is TGTGCCAGCAGAGGACAGGGGGCAGATACGCAGTATTTT.